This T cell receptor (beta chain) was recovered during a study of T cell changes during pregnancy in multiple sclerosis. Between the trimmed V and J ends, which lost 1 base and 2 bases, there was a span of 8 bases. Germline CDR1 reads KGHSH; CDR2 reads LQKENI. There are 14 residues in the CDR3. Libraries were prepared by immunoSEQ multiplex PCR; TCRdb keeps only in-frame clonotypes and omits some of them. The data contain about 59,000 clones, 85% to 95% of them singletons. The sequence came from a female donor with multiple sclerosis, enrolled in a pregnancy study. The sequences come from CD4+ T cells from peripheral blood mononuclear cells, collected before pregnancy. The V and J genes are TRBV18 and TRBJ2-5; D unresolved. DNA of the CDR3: TGTGCCAGCTCACCACTTTTGGCTCAAGAGACCCAGTACTTC. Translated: CASSPLLAQETQYF.